Listed here are 28 T cell receptor beta chains from one sample, sequenced in a study of control samples from healthy donors and cancer patients. Clones were sequenced by immunoSEQ multiplex PCR, and TCRdb holds only the in-frame ones, with some missing. The sample lists 100,000 to 120,000 clones; approximately 82% were seen once. Sequenced sample: blood. These receptors were taken from a young man in good health.

The V and J genes are TRBV4-1 and TRBJ2-1; tentatively, D is TRBD1 (6 bases). V lost 4 bases to trimming and J lost 2 bases, with 12 bases between them. Germline CDR1 reads MGHRA; CDR2 reads YSYEKL. This CDR3 is built from 15 residues. For the CDR3, the DNA is TGCGCCAGCAGCCCCCCCCGGACAGCCTACAATGAGCAGTTCTTC. It translates to CASSPPRTAYNEQFF.

This clone has a count of ten or more. J is TRBJ1-3 and V is TRBV21-1; the D call TRBD1 from the table was never checked on the DNA. TRBV21-1 is recorded as a pseudogene. The CDR3 has 20 amino acids. In DNA form, the CDR3 reads TGTGCCAGAAACCCGCCTGTTGAGGCCCCCCGACAGGTACGAGGAAACACCATATATTTT. Translated, it gives CARNPPVEAPRQVRGNTIYF.

V is TRBV7-9 and J is TRBJ2-5, with D perhaps matching TRBD2 (5 bases). The CDR3 covers 16 residues. In germline, CDR1 is SEHNR, CDR2 FQNEAQ (reference sequence). The V and J ends lost 2 bases and 4 bases respectively, with 17 bases between them. CDR3 in DNA: TGTGCCAGCAGCTTAATCCCCCCGAGGGAACGAGAGACCCAGTACTTC. This codes for CASSLIPPRERETQYF.

J is TRBJ2-3 and V is TRBV6-5; 8 bases line up with TRBD2. This CDR3 region has 13 residues. The V gene's germline CDR1 is MNHEY and CDR2 SVGAGI. Trimming took 8 bases from V and 3 from J; bases not matched to a gene: 4. CDR3 coding DNA: TGTGCCAGCGTGGGCGGGGGGACAGATACGCAGTATTTT. It translates to CASVGGGTDTQYF.

This rearrangement joins TRBV18 to TRBJ2-5; 7 bases match TRBD1. The CDR3 has 15 residues. Germline trimming cut 5 bases from V and 1 base from J; bases unmatched to any gene: 7. CDR1 and CDR2 from the germline V gene are KGHSH and LQKENI. In DNA form, the CDR3 reads TGTGCCAGCTCAGCGGGTGGGGACAGCCAAGAGACCCAGTACTTC. It translates to CASSAGGDSQETQYF.

The chain employs TRBV27 and TRBJ2-1; 10 bases are shared with TRBD1. The CDR3 contains 15 residues. Trimming at V came to 3 bases and at J to 5 bases, leaving 4 bases not matched to a gene. From germline, CDR1 is MNHEY and CDR2 SMNVEV (reference sequence). In DNA, the CDR3 is TGTGCCAGCAGTTTTAGGGACAGGGGTAACAATGAGCAGTTCTTC. This gives the protein CASSFRDRGNNEQFF.

This chain connects TRBV29-1 to TRBJ2-1; 9 positions agree with TRBD1. This CDR3 is built from 13 residues. CDR1 and CDR2 (germline): SQVTM, ANQGSEA. J lost 6 bases, V lost 2 bases, and 2 bases had no gene match. CDR3 sequence reads: CSVELDRGNEQFF. DNA for the CDR3: TGCAGCGTTGAATTGGACAGGGGCAATGAGCAGTTCTTC.

The chain is built from TRBV30 and TRBJ1-2, with D possibly matching TRBD1 (6 bases). The length of the CDR3 is 15 residues. With 5 bases removed from V and 2 bases from J, the gap between germline ends came to 18 bases. Germline V gene sequence: CDR1 GTSNPN, CDR2 SVGIG (reference sequence). The CDR3 is CAWALGTTRNYGYTF. The DNA for the CDR3 is TGTGCCTGGGCGCTCGGGACAACTAGAAACTATGGCTACACCTTC.

This rearrangement joins TRBV7-9 to TRBJ2-7; TRBD1 is a possible D gene (7 bases). Germline V gives CDR1 SEHNR, CDR2 FQNEAQ (reference sequence). With 1 base removed from V and 5 bases from J, the gap between germline ends came to 15 bases. The CDR3 length is 15 residues. CDR3 sequence (DNA): TGTGCCAGCAGCTTAGTGGAGGGGGCCGAACACGAGCAGTACGTC. It translates to CASSLVEGAEHEQYV.

V is TRBV7-2 and J is TRBJ1-1; D unclear. With 1 base removed from V and 4 bases from J, the gap between germline ends came to 7 bases. This CDR3 spans 13 amino acids. Per germline, CDR1 SGHTA and CDR2 FQGNSA. The CDR3 bases are TGTGCCAGCAGCTTAGGTCGGACCACTGAAGCTTTCTTT. Translation gives CASSLGRTTEAFF.

This clone has a handful of counts. This rearrangement joins TRBV5-8 to TRBJ2-3, with 10 bases that match TRBD1. The germline CDR1 and CDR2 sequences are SGHTS and YDEGEE. The CDR3 extends over 16 amino acids. Losses at the gene ends were 5 bases for V and 4 bases for J; bases not matched to a gene: 10. The CDR3 nucleotides are TGTGCCAGCAGAATCTCCGGGACAGGGGAGGCAGATACGCAGTATTTT. This gives the protein CASRISGTGEADTQYF.

V and J are TRBV5-5 and TRBJ1-5; tentatively, D is TRBD1 (6 bases). The CDR3 length is 16 residues. Deletions cut 4 bases from V and 1 base from J, with 15 bases between. Germline loops: CDR1 SGHKS, CDR2 YYEKEE (reference sequence). The CDR3 protein is CASSQKFTGSNQPQHF. The CDR3 nucleotides read TGTGCCAGCAGCCAAAAGTTTACAGGGAGCAATCAGCCCCAGCATTTT. Looking up the rest from reference TRBV5-5 and TRBJ1-5 gives the full variable domain: DAGVTQSPTHLIKTRGQQVTLRCSPISGHKSVSWYQQVLGQGPQFIFQYYEKEERGRGNFPDRFSARQFPNYSSELNVNALLLGDSALYLCASSQKFTGSNQPQHFGDGTRLSIL.

The V call is TRBV18, the J call TRBJ2-3; 8 positions match TRBD1. This CDR3 contains 16 residues. Germline loops: CDR1 KGHSH, CDR2 LQKENI. V trimming: 3 bases; J trimming: 4 bases; junction bases outside the gene matches: 9. CDR3 DNA sequence: TGTGCCAGCTCACCCACCCGGGAACAGGGGGCAGATACGCAGTATTTT. It specifies CASSPTREQGADTQYF.

The table lists this clone with a count of one. The V and J genes are TRBV29-1 and TRBJ2-1; D gene uncertain. CDR1 SQVTM and CDR2 ANQGSEA come from the germline V gene. This CDR3 spans 13 amino acids. The V end lost 5 bases, the J end lost 0 bases, and 8 bases lay between the germline ends. CDR3 coding DNA: TGCAGCGTTTTGGGATTCTCCTACAATGAGCAGTTCTTC. Encoded protein: CSVLGFSYNEQFF.

J is TRBJ2-7 and V is TRBV30, with 7 bases that match TRBD1. Unmatched junction bases numbered 7, after V lost 5 bases and J lost 3 bases. Germline V gene lookup returns CDR1 GTSNPN and CDR2 SVGIG (reference sequence). This CDR3 comprises 13 residues. The CDR3 loop reads CAWSPTGYYEQYF. Here the CDR3 DNA reads TGTGCCTGGTCCCCGACAGGGTACTACGAGCAGTACTTC.

The J gene is TRBJ1-2, the V gene TRBV11-2, with D possibly TRBD1 on 5 matching bases. CDR1 is SGHAT, CDR2 FQNNGV, per germline. CDR3 size: 12 residues. V was cut by 5 bases and J by 5 bases, with 9 bases left in between. CDR3 DNA sequence: TGTGCCAGCAGCCGGGAGGGGTATGGCTACACCTTC. Residues: CASSREGYGYTF.

The chain links TRBV25-1 to TRBJ1-2; TRBD1 matches 8 bases. CDR1 is MGHDK, CDR2 SYGVNS, per germline. The CDR3 sequence is 18 residues long. Trimming removed 6 bases from V and 4 bases from J; junction bases left unmatched: 19. CDR3 residues: CASSDVPGQAARGYGYTF. CDR3 DNA sequence: TGTGCCAGCAGCGACGTTCCGGGACAGGCGGCTCGTGGCTATGGCTACACCTTC.

In the case of this clone: Because the CDR3 is missing its conserved closing phenylalanine or tryptophan, this is likely a read error. The genes are TRBV5-1 and TRBJ1-2, with 8 positions matching TRBD1. The V segment lost 0 bases and the J segment 7 bases; nucleotides outside the gene matches: 8. The CDR3 runs 15 residues. Looked up from germline, CDR1 is SGHRS and CDR2 is YFSETQ. The CDR3: CASSLDRPGQGGYTL. Here the CDR3 DNA reads TGCGCCAGCAGCTTGGACCGGCCCGGACAGGGTGGCTACACCCTC.

This clone was counted only a few times. V gene TRBV21-1 combines with J gene TRBJ2-3; the table names TRBD2, a call not compared with the DNA. TRBV21-1 corresponds to a pseudogene. The CDR3 is made up of 14 amino acids. The CDR3 reads CATPGGPPGDTQYF. DNA for the CDR3: TGTGCCACCCCCGGGGGTCCCCCGGGGGATACGCAGTATTTT.

The chain uses TRBV5-6 and TRBJ2-3; a weak D match, TRBD1 (5 bases). The CDR3 length is 18 residues. Trimming stripped 0 bases from V and 0 bases from J, with 17 bases between. CDR1 is SGHDT, CDR2 YYEEEE, per germline. The CDR3 DNA reads as TGTGCCAGCAGCTTGGATGTCAAGGGGCGCCTAAGCACAGATACGCAGTATTTT. Amino acid sequence: CASSLDVKGRLSTDTQYF.

This clone was seen a few times. The J gene is TRBJ1-3, the V gene TRBV7-6; D is possibly TRBD1 (6 bases). Between the trimmed V and J ends, which lost 1 base and 1 base, there was a span of 14 bases. Germline CDR1 is SGHVS and CDR2 is FNYEAQ. The CDR3 has 17 residues. The CDR3 DNA is TGTGCCAGCAGCTTAGGGGCCTCTAGGGGGTCTGGAAACACCATATATTTT. Protein product: CASSLGASRGSGNTIYF.

This clone was recorded once. This chain uses TRBV5-6 with TRBJ1-6, with D possibly being TRBD1 (6 bases). Deletions cut 6 bases from V and 0 bases from J, with 16 bases between. The CDR3 has 17 amino acids. Per the germline V gene, CDR1 is SGHDT and CDR2 is YYEEEE. CDR3 in amino acids: CASTLSGGASYNSPLHF. Written as DNA, the CDR3 is TGTGCCAGCACCCTGAGTGGGGGGGCCTCCTATAATTCACCCCTCCACTTT.

This chain uses TRBV11-2 with TRBJ2-2; D remains ambiguous. Germline lookup yields CDR1 SGHAT and CDR2 FQNNGV. CDR3 length: 12 residues. Trimming pared 3 bases from V and 4 bases from J, leaving 3 bases between. The CDR3 reads CASSFTTGELFF. The DNA for the CDR3 is TGTGCCAGCAGCTTTACCACCGGGGAGCTGTTTTTT.

The chain employs TRBV6-2 or TRBV6-3 and TRBJ2-7; 7 nucleotides line up with TRBD1. The CDR3 covers 15 residues. With V trimmed by 6 bases and J by 6 bases, 14 bases remained unmatched. Germline loops: CDR1 MNHEY, CDR2 SVGEGT. The CDR3 is CASSLVWGRGSEQYV. The CDR3 DNA is TGTGCCAGCAGCCTCGTATGGGGCAGGGGGAGCGAGCAGTACGTC.

The chain joins TRBV2 to TRBJ2-1; tentative D call: TRBD2 (6 bases). The germline V gene has CDR1 SNHLY and CDR2 FYNNEI. The ends were cut back, 3 bases at V and 1 base at J, with 13 bases in the middle. The CDR3 length is 16 residues. The CDR3 loop is CASSDKWRGSYNEQFF. The DNA of the CDR3 is TGTGCCAGCAGTGATAAATGGCGGGGTTCCTACAATGAGCAGTTCTTC.

This clone occurred a few times. V is TRBV5-4 and J is TRBJ1-4; 10 positions match TRBD1. J lost 7 bases, V lost 4 bases, and 7 bases had no gene match. The CDR3 spans 15 residues. CDR1 and CDR2 from the germline V gene are SGHNT and YYREEE (reference sequence). CDR3 bases: TGTGCCAGCAGCCCATCGACAGGGGGCAGTGAAAAACTGTTTTTT. Translating gives CASSPSTGGSEKLFF.

The rearrangement links TRBV23-1 to TRBJ2-7; D may be TRBD2 (6 bases). TRBV23-1 qualifies as an ORF whose function is uncertain. V lost 0 bases and J lost 2, with 26 bases in between. The CDR3 is 20 residues long. The CDR3 DNA follows: TGCGCCAGCAGTCAATCGAAGCGGGTAGCTCTGCCGCCCCTAACCTACGAGCAGTACTTC. Translating gives CASSQSKRVALPPLTYEQYF.

The chain employs TRBV20-1 and TRBJ1-5; maybe TRBD1 (5 bases). The CDR3 is 13 amino acids. The germline V and J ends were trimmed by 3 bases and 6 bases, with 12 bases remaining between them. Germline V CDR1 and CDR2: DFQATT, SNEGSKA (reference sequence). This CDR3 is CSASMQGGQPQHF. Here the CDR3 DNA reads TGCAGTGCTAGTATGCAGGGCGGTCAGCCCCAGCATTTT.